This TCR beta chain comes out of a study of response to subunit inactivated influenza vaccine. V was clipped by 6 bases and J by 0 bases, with 18 bases between them. The CDR3 totals 18 residues. The germline gives CDR1 MNHNS, CDR2 SASEGT. Comments on this clonotype: The antigen remains unidentified.

TCRdb re-analysed the RT-PCR reads in MiXCR, keeping a single row per CDR3 protein. The sample holds about 500,000 distinct CDR3 sequences, 10% to 15% seen once. Regarding the study as a whole: After each seasonal influenza vaccination, few new T cells are recruited, the authors suggested.

Here the sequenced sample was PBMCs from blood, taken 45 days after vaccination. The clonotype was recovered from a man in his forties or fifties who received an inactivated influenza vaccine. The chain employs TRBV6-1 and TRBJ2-6; possible D gene TRBD2, 6 bases. In nucleotides, the CDR3 is TGTGCCAGCAGACACCAAACCACGGGGGTCTCTGGGGCCAACGTCCTGACTTTC. It codes for CASRHQTTGVSGANVLTF.